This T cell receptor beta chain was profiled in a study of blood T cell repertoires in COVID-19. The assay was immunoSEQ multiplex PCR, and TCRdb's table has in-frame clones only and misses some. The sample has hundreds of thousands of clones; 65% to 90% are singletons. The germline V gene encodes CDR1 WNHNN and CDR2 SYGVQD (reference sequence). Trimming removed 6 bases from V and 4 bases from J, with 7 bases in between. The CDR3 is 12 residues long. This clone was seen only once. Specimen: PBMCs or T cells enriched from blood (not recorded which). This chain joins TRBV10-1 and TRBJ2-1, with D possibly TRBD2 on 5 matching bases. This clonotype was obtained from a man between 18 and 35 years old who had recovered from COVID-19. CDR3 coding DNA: TGCGCCAGCAGGGGGAGTTACAATGAGCAGTTCTTC. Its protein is CASRGSYNEQFF.